This is a list of T cell receptor beta chains from one sample in a study of blood T cell repertoires in COVID-19. Sequencing used immunoSEQ multiplex PCR; TCRdb keeps in-frame clones, though not all of them. The sample has about 98,000 clones; 87% are singletons. Source material: peripheral blood. The receptors were gathered from a woman aged 50 to 60 with COVID-19, enrolled during active disease. CDR3s include the opening cysteine and the closing phenylalanine or tryptophan. D genes are given only for firm matches. Size tells how often a clone was seen (once, few, many) or the class of an expanded clone, and some rows leave it out.

j_gene	abundance	d_gene	v_gene	CDR3nt	CDR3aa
TRBJ1-6	.	TRBD1	TRBV7-9	TGTGCCAGCAGTCCATCCACAGGGGCTCTTGATTCACCCCTCCACTTT	CASSPSTGALDSPLHF
TRBJ2-7	.	TRBD1	TRBV12-5	TGTGCTAGTGGTTTTCAAGGGGGACAGGCCACCTTAAGCTCCTACGAGCAGTACTTC	CASGFQGGQATLSSYEQYF
TRBJ2-7	.	.	TRBV5-1	TGCGCCAGCAGCTACGGTAGCTCCTACGAGCAGTACTTC	CASSYGSSYEQYF
TRBJ1-3	.	.	TRBV30	TGTGCCTGGAGTGTTGACAGGACGGGAAACACCATATATTTT	CAWSVDRTGNTIYF
TRBJ1-2	.	.	TRBV6-5	TGTGCCAGCAGTTATTCAGAATACTATGGCTACACCTTC	CASSYSEYYGYTF
TRBJ1-2	once	TRBD1	TRBV4-1	TGCGCCAGCAGCCAATTACCGGGACAGGGGATTTATGGCTACACCTTC	CASSQLPGQGIYGYTF
TRBJ2-1	.	.	TRBV5-4	TGTGCCAGCAGCCCCAGACAGAGCGCCTTGAATGAGCAGTTCTTC	CASSPRQSALNEQFF
TRBJ1-3	.	.	TRBV19	TGTGCCAGTAGTATAGGAGACTCTGGAAACACCATATATTTT	CASSIGDSGNTIYF
TRBJ1-5	.	.	TRBV5-5	TGTGCCAGCAGCTTGGTTCAGGGTGATCAGCCCCAGCATTTT	CASSLVQGDQPQHF
TRBJ2-1	.	TRBD2	TRBV15	TGTGCCACCAGCAGACCCACTAGCGGGGGGCCCAATGAGCAGTTCTTC	CATSRPTSGGPNEQFF
TRBJ1-2	.	.	TRBV6-5	TGTGCCAGCGCTAGGGGGGGGACCTATGGCTACACCTTC	CASARGGTYGYTF
TRBJ2-1	.	.	TRBV6-1	TGTGCCAGCAGTGAATGGAAAGCAGGATCTTACAATGAGCAGTTCTTC	CASSEWKAGSYNEQFF
TRBJ2-1	.	TRBD2	TRBV5-1	TGCGCCAGCAGCTTTTCCCCTGCCGGGACTAGCGGGGGTTCCTACAATGAGCAGTTCTTC	CASSFSPAGTSGGSYNEQFF
TRBJ2-1	.	.	TRBV18	TGTGCCAGCTTCGAGGCAGCCTACAATGAGCAGTTCTTC	CASFEAAYNEQFF
TRBJ1-3	.	TRBD1	TRBV30	TGTGCCTGGAGGCAGGGGGCTTATGGAAACACCATATATTTT	CAWRQGAYGNTIYF
TRBJ2-7	.	TRBD2	TRBV20-1	TGCAGTGCGCGGGAGAACTACGAGCAGTACTTC	CSARENYEQYF
TRBJ1-6	once	.	TRBV9	TGTGCCAGCAGCGTGGGGGCGTCCTATAATTCACCCCTCCACTTT	CASSVGASYNSPLHF
TRBJ2-1	.	.	TRBV9	TGTGCCAGCCAGGGATGGGGGGGCCTCAACAATGAGCAGTTCTTC	CASQGWGGLNNEQFF
TRBJ2-3	.	TRBD2	TRBV4-3	TGCGCCAGCAGTAGAGTTAGCGGGGCAACAGATACGCAGTATTTT	CASSRVSGATDTQYF
TRBJ1-1	.	.	TRBV3-1/TRBV3-2	TGTGCCAGCAGCCCCCCTGGCACAGCCCTGAACACTGAAGCTTTCTTT	CASSPPGTALNTEAFF
TRBJ2-7	.	.	TRBV3-1/TRBV3-2	TGTGCCAGCAGCCAAGAAATTAGGGGCATATACTTTGACGAGCAGTACTTC	CASSQEIRGIYFDEQYF
TRBJ2-1	.	TRBD2	TRBV5-1	TGCGCCAGCACCTCGACTAGCGGGAGTTACAATGAGCAGTTCTTC	CASTSTSGSYNEQFF
TRBJ2-1	.	TRBD2	TRBV4-2	TGTGCCAGCAGCCCGGGGGTAGCGGGGGGTAATGAGCAGTTCTTC	CASSPGVAGGNEQFF
TRBJ1-5	.	TRBD1	TRBV18	TGTGCCAGCTCATCGGGACAGACCCCGGGCGAGCCCCAGCATTTT	CASSSGQTPGEPQHF
TRBJ1-5	.	TRBD1	TRBV6-5	TGTGCCAGCAAGACAGGGAATCAGCCCCAGCATTTT	CASKTGNQPQHF
TRBJ1-2	.	.	TRBV7-6	TGTGCCAGCAGCGCCTCACAGGGCAGCCGGTCTGATTATGGCTACACCTTC	CASSASQGSRSDYGYTF
TRBJ2-7	.	TRBD2	TRBV18	TGTGCCAGCTCACCACGAGCGGGGGGGCCTTCCGAGCAGTACTTC	CASSPRAGGPSEQYF
TRBJ2-7	.	.	TRBV7-6	TGTGCCAGCAGCTTGGCAGGGGCTAACTCCTACGAGCAGTACTTC	CASSLAGANSYEQYF
TRBJ1-1	.	TRBD1	TRBV3-1/TRBV3-2	TGTGCCAGCAGCCCAGGGGGGAACACTGAAGCTTTCTTT	CASSPGGNTEAFF
TRBJ2-2	.	TRBD2	TRBV19	TGTGCCAGTAGCGGGAGGGGAAACACCGGGGAGCTGTTTTTT	CASSGRGNTGELFF
TRBJ2-7	.	.	TRBV10-2	TGCGCCTCGAGGAACGCACCCTACGAGCAGTACTTC	CASRNAPYEQYF
TRBJ1-5	.	TRBD1	TRBV19	TGTGCCAGTAGCTTCGACAGGGTTAGCAATCAGCCCCAGCATTTT	CASSFDRVSNQPQHF
TRBJ1-6	once	TRBD1	TRBV30	TGTGCCTGGAGTCCAACACAGGGGTTAAGTTCACCCCTCCACTTT	CAWSPTQGLSSPLHF
TRBJ1-1	.	.	TRBV27	TGTGCCAGCAGTTCCAACAGACCGAACACTGAAGCTTTCTTT	CASSSNRPNTEAFF
TRBJ2-1	.	.	TRBV28	TGTGCCAGCAGTTTCTTCGGCGGGGTTTACAATGAGCAGTTCTTC	CASSFFGGVYNEQFF
TRBJ2-7	once	.	TRBV29-1	TGCAGCGTTGGGGGGGGGCTAGCGGCTTCCTACGAGCAGTACTTC	CSVGGGLAASYEQYF
TRBJ1-1	.	.	TRBV18	TGTGCCAGCTCACCGCGGGGAGAGAACACTGAAGCTTTCTTT	CASSPRGENTEAFF
TRBJ1-2	few	TRBD1	TRBV3-1/TRBV3-2	TGTGCCAGCAGCCAAAGTCCAGGGGACAGTGGCTACACCTTC	CASSQSPGDSGYTF
TRBJ2-2	.	TRBD1	TRBV7-9	TGTGCCAGCAGACCGGACAGGGGGCTAGGCACCGGGGAGCTGTTTTTT	CASRPDRGLGTGELFF
TRBJ1-3	.	.	TRBV9	TGTGCCAGCAGCGTAGAAGGGGCAGGTGCTGGAAACACCATATATTTT	CASSVEGAGAGNTIYF
TRBJ1-2	.	TRBD1	TRBV5-5	TGTGCCAGCAGCTCAACAGGGGAGAAAAACTATGGCTACACCTTC	CASSSTGEKNYGYTF
TRBJ1-2	.	.	TRBV30	TGTGCCTGGAGTGTACTAGGGCAGGGGTATGGCTACACCTTC	CAWSVLGQGYGYTF
TRBJ2-7	once	TRBD1	TRBV5-1	TGCGCCAGCAGCTTGGGCGGGACAGGGTCCTACGAGCAGTACTTC	CASSLGGTGSYEQYF
TRBJ1-4	.	TRBD1	TRBV5-1	TGCGCCAGCAGCCTGGGAGACAGGGGAAGGTCTAATGAAAAACTGTTTTTT	CASSLGDRGRSNEKLFF
TRBJ2-7	.	.	TRBV6-2/TRBV6-3	TGTGCCAGCAGTTACTATTTGGACAACACCTACGAGCAGTACTTC	CASSYYLDNTYEQYF